These 18 T cell receptor beta chains originate from one sample sequenced in a study of identical twins. TCRdb processed the 5' RACE reads anew with MiXCR; each CDR3 protein has one entry. This table has nearly 650,000 distinct CDR3 sequences, 7.1% appearing once. This same sample was also part of a study on yellow fever vaccine responses in identical twins.

The sample comprised PBMCs. Source of these receptors: a woman younger than 35 in good health.

This clonotype has a count of ten or more. This chain joins TRBV7-2 and TRBJ1-5; D gene ambiguous. Trimming pared 0 bases from V and 3 bases from J, leaving 9 bases between. The CDR3 totals 15 residues. The germline CDR1 and CDR2 sequences are SGHTA and FQGNSA. CDR3 nucleotide sequence: TGTGCCAGCAGCTTAGCGCTTGGTTACAATCAGCCCCAGCATTTT. Its protein product is CASSLALGYNQPQHF.

J is TRBJ1-4 and V is TRBV29-1, with 10 bases aligning to TRBD1. CDR3 length equals 17 residues. With V trimmed by 5 bases and J by 1 base, 10 bases remained unmatched. Per germline, CDR1 SQVTM and CDR2 ANQGSEA. The CDR3 bases are TGCAGCGTTACGTCTTTCGGGGACAGGGGAACTAATGAAAAACTGTTTTTT. Amino acids: CSVTSFGDRGTNEKLFF. The full variable domain, rest sourced from reference TRBV29-1 and TRBJ1-4, is SAVISQKPSRDICQRGTSLTIQCQVDSQVTMMFWYRQQPGQSLTLIATANQGSEATYESGFVIDKFPISRPNLTFSTLTVSNMSPEDSSIYLCSVTSFGDRGTNEKLFFGSGTQLSVL.

This chain links TRBV12-3 or TRBV12-4 with TRBJ2-1; 7 bases line up with TRBD2. This CDR3 spans 18 amino acids. The ends lost 0 bases at V and 0 bases at J; junction bases unmatched: 8. The CDR3, as DNA: TGTGCCAGCAGTTTAGCCCTAAAGCGGGACCGCTCCTACAATGAGCAGTTCTTC. Translation gives CASSLALKRDRSYNEQFF.

This clonotype was found many times. The chain links TRBV14 to TRBJ2-2; 7 bases match TRBD2. Germline V lookup: CDR1 SGHDN, CDR2 FVKESK. CDR3 length: 16 residues. Trimming at V came to 4 bases and at J to 5 bases, leaving 10 bases not matched to a gene. The CDR3 nucleotides read TGTGCCAGCAGCCCTTCGAGGACTAGATTAACCGGGGAGCTGTTTTTT. As protein: CASSPSRTRLTGELFF. Full variable domain (outside the CDR3, taken from reference TRBV14 and TRBJ2-2): EAGVTQFPSHSVIEKGQTVTLRCDPISGHDNLYWYRRVMGKEIKFLLHFVKESKQDESGMPNNRFLAERTGGTYSTLKVQPAELEDSGVYFCASSPSRTRLTGELFFGEGSRLTVL.

This clonotype was found many times. V and J are TRBV27 and TRBJ1-5, with no clear D. The CDR3 contains 13 residues. V lost 2 bases to trimming and J lost 3 bases, with 5 bases between them. The germline CDR1 and CDR2 sequences are MNHEY and SMNVEV (reference sequence). CDR3 bases: TGTGCCAGCAGTTTACGGGACAATCAGCCCCAGCATTTT. This gives the protein CASSLRDNQPQHF.

This clonotype has only a few counts. This rearrangement joins TRBV5-6 to TRBJ2-1; D is unclear. V lost 1 base and J lost 0, with 11 bases in between. The germline CDR1 and CDR2 sequences are SGHDT and YYEEEE. CDR3 size: 16 residues. The chain's CDR3 is CASSLLPTSSYNEQFF. The CDR3, as DNA: TGTGCCAGCAGCTTGTTACCTACAAGCTCCTACAATGAGCAGTTCTTC.

As DNA, the CDR3 is TGCGCCAGCAGCTTGGATGGAGGAAGGTACAATTCACCCCTCCACTTT. Its translation: CASSLDGGRYNSPLHF. J is TRBJ1-6 and V is TRBV5-1; unclear D gene. Trimming removed 0 bases from V and 7 bases from J, with 14 bases in between. This CDR3 is 16 amino acids long. CDR1 SGHRS and CDR2 YFSETQ come from the germline V gene.

The chain carries TRBV12-3 or TRBV12-4 and TRBJ2-7; D is perhaps TRBD1 or TRBD2 (5 bases each). This CDR3 spans 15 amino acids. The V and J ends lost 4 bases and 9 bases respectively, with 22 bases between them. CDR3 in amino acids: CASSSAGTSGKGQYF. Here the CDR3 DNA reads TGTGCCAGCAGTTCCGCCGGGACCAGCGGTAAGGGGCAGTACTTC.

This clonotype was picked up a small number of times. V is TRBV20-1 and J is TRBJ2-5; 12 bases map to TRBD2. In germline, CDR1 is DFQATT, CDR2 SNEGSKA (reference sequence). The CDR3 is 13 amino acids. With V trimmed by 5 bases and J by 6 bases, 4 bases remained unmatched. The CDR3 here is CSARLAGVQTQYF. The CDR3, as DNA: TGCAGTGCTCGACTAGCGGGGGTGCAGACCCAGTACTTC.

The chain uses TRBV12-3 or TRBV12-4 and TRBJ2-1; 10 bases fit TRBD2. The junction had 8 bases not matched to a gene; V was cut back by 7 bases and J by 8 bases. There are 14 residues in the CDR3. In DNA, the CDR3 is TGTGCCAGCACTCCGGGACTAGCGAGTTATGAGCAGTTCTTC. Translation gives CASTPGLASYEQFF.

This clonotype was recorded at least ten times. The chain couples TRBV2 to TRBJ1-4, with a weak D call TRBD1 (6 bases). The CDR3 loop spans 12 amino acids. Trimming took 6 bases from V and 8 from J, leaving 10 bases between them. The germline CDR1 and CDR2 sequences are SNHLY and FYNNEI. The CDR3 loop reads CASRAGAEKLFF. The DNA for the CDR3 is TGTGCCAGCAGGGCAGGGGCAGAAAAACTGTTTTTT.

This clonotype appeared many times. This chain links TRBV5-1 with TRBJ2-1; D is unclear. Germline values: CDR1 SGHRS, CDR2 YFSETQ. V gave up 0 bases and J gave up 0 bases, with 10 bases separating them. CDR3 length equals 16 residues. This chain's CDR3 is CASSLESSSSYNEQFF. Written as DNA, the CDR3 is TGCGCCAGCAGCTTGGAGAGTTCGAGCTCCTACAATGAGCAGTTCTTC.

This clonotype appeared a few times. V and J are TRBV6-6 and TRBJ2-2; D unresolved. V was shortened by 2 bases and J by 6 bases, with 7 bases between the two germline ends. Germline values: CDR1 MNHNY, CDR2 SVGAGI (reference sequence). The CDR3 is 13 amino acids. CDR3 DNA sequence: TGTGCCAGCAGTTACGGATTAGCCGGGGAGCTGTTTTTT. As protein: CASSYGLAGELFF.

In its sample, this clonotype was seen a few times. The V gene is TRBV6-4, the J gene TRBJ2-2, with TRBD1 identical over 10 bases. Germline values: CDR1 MRHNA, CDR2 SNTAGT. Trimming cost V 5 bases and J 3 bases; bases outside gene matches: 3. This CDR3 is built from 15 residues. This CDR3 is CASSNGQGDTGELFF. CDR3 DNA sequence: TGTGCCAGCAGTAACGGACAGGGGGACACCGGGGAGCTGTTTTTT.

This clonotype has more than one count but fewer than ten. J is TRBJ2-3 and V is TRBV10-1, with TRBD2 matching over 9 bases. The CDR3 has 14 amino acids. Germline CDR1 and CDR2: WNHNN and SYGVQD (reference sequence). V lost 10 bases, J lost 5 bases, and 10 bases stayed unmatched. CDR3 nucleotide sequence: TGCGCCATCCATCCGGGACTAGCAGTAGATACGCAGTATTTT. Protein: CAIHPGLAVDTQYF.

The chain carries TRBV6-5 and TRBJ2-1; TRBD1 is a possible D gene (6 bases). The CDR3 runs 16 residues. V lost 0 bases, J lost 4 bases, and 13 bases lay in between. Per the germline V gene, CDR1 is MNHEY and CDR2 is SVGAGI. CDR3: CASSYSPQGHYNEQFF. The DNA of the CDR3 is TGTGCCAGCAGTTACTCCCCACAGGGTCATTACAATGAGCAGTTCTTC.

This clonotype has a handful of counts. The gene calls are TRBV12-3 or TRBV12-4 and TRBJ2-5; the match to TRBD1 covers 9 bases. Trimming removed 5 bases from V and 5 bases from J; junction bases left unmatched: 12. The CDR3 sequence is 16 residues long. For the CDR3, the DNA is TGTGCCAGCAGTGTCCTCCCGGGACAGGGTGAGGAGACCCAGTACTTC. Translating it yields CASSVLPGQGEETQYF.

The chain recombines TRBV27 with TRBJ2-7; maybe TRBD1 (5 bases). Germline V gene sequence: CDR1 MNHEY, CDR2 SMNVEV (reference sequence). This CDR3 is 13 amino acids long. V was clipped by 6 bases and J by 2 bases, with 11 bases between them. Written as DNA, the CDR3 is TGTGCCAGCAGCGACCAGGGTACCTACGAGCAGTACTTC. As protein: CASSDQGTYEQYF.